The TCR beta chain described here comes from a study of post-analysis software for immune sequencing data. Turning to the study itself: Some patients lacked subtype; others had relapsing-remitting, secondary progressive or progressive-relapsing disease. Study-wide findings and caveats: With TRBV5-6, TRBV5-1 and TRBV20-1 included, about five TRBV segments were more frequent in patients than in controls. The normalized Chao1 diversity of multiple sclerosis patients was significantly lower than that of controls. F measure grouped same-batch samples tightly together.

Comments on this clonotype: The antigen is not known.

Unique molecular identifiers were present in the TCR beta cDNA libraries. The yield from approximately 1 to 10 million T cells was roughly 0.5 million cDNA molecules in total. Via MiXCR, TCRdb re-called the PCR reads, giving one row per CDR3 protein. This sample carries approximately 730,000 distinct CDR3 sequences, roughly 30% of them seen once, and the ten largest clones take more than 0.55%. CDR1 and CDR2 (germline): DFQATT, SNEGSKA (reference sequence). CDR3 length: 16 amino acids. Trimming pared 2 bases from V and 0 bases from J, leaving 15 bases between. Sequencing used blood. This TCR was recovered from a girl under 18 with multiple sclerosis. The chain carries TRBV20-1 and TRBJ2-3, with D perhaps matching TRBD2 (5 bases). CDR3 protein: CSARRETLSSTDTQYF. The CDR3 region has the DNA TGCAGTGCTAGAAGGGAGACCCTATCTAGCACAGATACGCAGTATTTT.